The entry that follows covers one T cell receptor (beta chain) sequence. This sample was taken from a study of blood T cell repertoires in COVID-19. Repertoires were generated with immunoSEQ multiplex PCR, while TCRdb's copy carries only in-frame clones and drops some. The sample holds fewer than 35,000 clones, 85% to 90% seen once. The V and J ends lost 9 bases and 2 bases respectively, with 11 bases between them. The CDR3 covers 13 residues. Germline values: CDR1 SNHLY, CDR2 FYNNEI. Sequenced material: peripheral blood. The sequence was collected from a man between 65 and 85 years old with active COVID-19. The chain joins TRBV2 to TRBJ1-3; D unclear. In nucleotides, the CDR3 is TGTGCCAGATCAGTGGGCCCTGGAAACACCATATATTTT. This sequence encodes CARSVGPGNTIYF. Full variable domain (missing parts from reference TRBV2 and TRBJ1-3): EPEVTQTPSHQVTQMGQEVILRCVPISNHLYFYWYRQILGQKVEFLVSFYNNEISEKSEIFDDQFSVERPDGSNFTLKIRSTKLEDSAMYFCARSVGPGNTIYFGEGSWLTVV.